One and the same sample provided the 18 T cell receptor beta chains below, sequenced in a study of shared clonotypes between healthy human individuals. The data were produced by immunoSEQ multiplex PCR, yet TCRdb's version contains in-frame clones alone and is incomplete. This table holds about 2.4 million clones, just over 90% found once. Sequencing used naive CD4+ T cells sorted from blood. Sample subset: CD45RA+ positively selected. These receptors all come from a man between 18 and 35 years old in good health.

J is TRBJ2-1 and V is TRBV7-2; 11 bases are a match to TRBD2. Losses at the gene ends were 1 base for V and 4 bases for J; bases not matched to a gene: 6. Looked up from germline, CDR1 is SGHTA and CDR2 is FQGNSA. The CDR3 sequence is 17 residues long. In DNA, the CDR3 is TGTGCCAGCAGCTTAGTTAGGGGACTAGCGGTATACAATGAGCAGTTCTTC. This gives the protein CASSLVRGLAVYNEQFF.

CDR3 sequence: CASSITGQANSPLHF. In nucleotides, the CDR3 is TGTGCCAGTAGTATAACCGGACAGGCTAATTCACCCCTCCACTTT. This rearrangement joins TRBV19 to TRBJ1-6; TRBD1 matches at 7 bases. This CDR3 is 15 amino acids long. V gave up 2 bases and J gave up 6 bases; unmatched junction bases: 4. The germline CDR1 and CDR2 sequences are LNHDA and SQIVND (reference sequence). Using reference TRBV19 and TRBJ1-6 for the parts outside the CDR3, the full variable domain is DGGITQSPKYLFRKEGQNVTLSCEQNLNHDAMYWYRQDPGQGLRLIYYSQIVNDFQKGDIAEGYSVSREKKESFPLTVTSAQKNPTAFYLCASSITGQANSPLHFGNGTRLTVT.

The chain recombines TRBV19 with TRBJ1-4, with 12 bases aligning to TRBD1. The V gene end was trimmed by 9 bases and the J gene end by 8 bases; junction bases not matched to a gene: 7. This CDR3 has 14 residues. Germline values: CDR1 LNHDA, CDR2 SQIVND (reference sequence). The CDR3 region has the DNA TGTGCCAGCCGATTCGGGACAGGGGGCGAAAAACTGTTTTTT. It yields the protein CASRFGTGGEKLFF.

The rearrangement links TRBV5-1 to TRBJ2-4; TRBD2 matches at 13 bases. Germline V gene lookup returns CDR1 SGHRS and CDR2 YFSETQ. Germline trimming cut 4 bases from V and 1 base from J; bases unmatched to any gene: 8. The CDR3 is 18 amino acids. The CDR3 DNA sequence: TGCGCCAGCAGCGGAGGACTAGCGGGAGACTCTGCCAAAAACATTCAGTACTTC. It yields the protein CASSGGLAGDSAKNIQYF.

The chain couples TRBV6-6 to TRBJ1-1; D not certain. From germline, CDR1 is MNHNY and CDR2 SVGAGI (reference sequence). V was trimmed by 0 bases and J by 5 bases, leaving 13 bases between them. The CDR3 loop spans 15 amino acids. In nucleotides, the CDR3 is TGTGCCAGCAGTTACTCGGGAGGCCTTCGGACTGAAGCTTTCTTT. Amino acid sequence: CASSYSGGLRTEAFF.

The chain is built from TRBV5-8 and TRBJ1-5; TRBD1 might be the D (5 bases). Trimming left V 1 base short and J 8 bases short, with 19 bases between. This CDR3 spans 16 amino acids. Germline CDR1 and CDR2: SGHTS and YDEGEE. CDR3 loop: CASSLTRTTRIEPQHF. The DNA for the CDR3 is TGTGCCAGCAGCTTGACACGGACAACCAGGATAGAGCCCCAGCATTTT.

Comments on this clone: In the same sample, other DNA sequences code for this CDR3. The chain recombines TRBV6-1 with TRBJ2-7; TRBD2 might be the D (5 bases). V lost 4 bases and J 4 bases, leaving 8 bases between the germline ends. Germline V lookup: CDR1 MNHNS, CDR2 SASEGT. This CDR3 region has 12 residues. This chain's CDR3 is CASSVRGYEQYF. The CDR3 bases are TGTGCCAGCAGTGTCCGGGGATACGAGCAGTACTTC.

This chain joins TRBV6-5 and TRBJ2-3; perhaps TRBD2 as D (6 bases). The germline CDR1 and CDR2 sequences are MNHEY and SVGAGI. V lost 6 bases and J 6 bases, leaving 19 bases between the germline ends. The length of the CDR3 is 15 residues. The chain's CDR3 is CASSRSGIDVDTQYF. As DNA, the CDR3 is TGTGCCAGCAGCCGTAGCGGAATCGACGTGGATACGCAGTATTTT.

The chain uses TRBV6-1 and TRBJ2-6; tentative D call: TRBD2 (6 bases). The CDR3 loop spans 15 amino acids. Germline loops: CDR1 MNHNS, CDR2 SASEGT. V lost 3 bases to trimming and J lost 2 bases, with 8 bases between them. The CDR3 bases are TGTGCCAGCAGTGATTCGGGGGCTGGGGCCAACGTCCTGACTTTC. Amino acid sequence: CASSDSGAGANVLTF.

This clone came up once. The gene calls are TRBV29-1 and TRBJ2-5; no definite D call. Trimming pared 2 bases from V and 1 base from J, leaving 8 bases between. The CDR3 extends over 13 amino acids. Per the germline V gene, CDR1 is SQVTM and CDR2 is ANQGSEA. In DNA form, the CDR3 reads TGCAGCGTTGAATTTGGCAGCCAAGAGACCCAGTACTTC. Amino acid sequence: CSVEFGSQETQYF. The full variable domain, rest sourced from reference TRBV29-1 and TRBJ2-5, is SAVISQKPSRDICQRGTSLTIQCQVDSQVTMMFWYRQQPGQSLTLIATANQGSEATYESGFVIDKFPISRPNLTFSTLTVSNMSPEDSSIYLCSVEFGSQETQYFGPGTRLLVL.

The chain couples TRBV19 to TRBJ1-2; the D gene is possibly TRBD1 (5 bases). Between the trimmed V and J ends, which lost 10 bases and 3 bases, there was a span of 15 bases. The CDR3 is 13 residues long. Germline-derived CDR1 and CDR2 are LNHDA and SQIVND (reference sequence). CDR3 in amino acids: CATYLGRHYGYTF. The CDR3, as DNA: TGTGCCACGTACTTGGGACGACACTATGGCTACACCTTC. The variable domain in full, completed from reference TRBV19 and TRBJ1-2, reads DGGITQSPKYLFRKEGQNVTLSCEQNLNHDAMYWYRQDPGQGLRLIYYSQIVNDFQKGDIAEGYSVSREKKESFPLTVTSAQKNPTAFYLCATYLGRHYGYTFGSGTRLTVV.

A note on this clone: Different DNA sequences within this sample yield the same CDR3. The chain combines TRBV6-6 with TRBJ1-6; D is unclear. The CDR3 contains 15 residues. Between the trimmed V and J ends, which lost 5 bases and 0 bases, there was a span of 8 bases. Germline V CDR1 and CDR2: MNHNY, SVGAGI (reference sequence). For the CDR3, the DNA is TGTGCCAGCAGTCCAGGTAGCTCCTATAATTCACCCCTCCACTTT. Its protein is CASSPGSSYNSPLHF.

V gene TRBV28 combines with J gene TRBJ1-2; 10 positions match TRBD1. Losses at the gene ends were 10 bases for V and 4 bases for J; bases not matched to a gene: 6. The germline V gene has CDR1 MDHEN and CDR2 SYDVKM. CDR3 length: 13 residues. The CDR3 is CATLTGGPYGYTF. Here the CDR3 DNA reads TGTGCCACCTTGACAGGGGGCCCCTATGGCTACACCTTC.

The gene calls are TRBV6-4 and TRBJ1-5, with D unresolved. Between the trimmed V and J ends, which lost 0 bases and 11 bases, there was a span of 26 bases. The germline V gene has CDR1 MRHNA and CDR2 SNTAGT. The CDR3 is 18 amino acids. CDR3 in amino acids: CASSDSSRAPVGLWAQHF. DNA of the CDR3: TGTGCCAGCAGTGACTCGAGTCGTGCCCCTGTTGGGCTTTGGGCCCAGCATTTT.

Notes on this clone: Other DNA variants within this sample encode the same CDR3. This sequence joins TRBV29-1 and TRBJ1-5, with unresolved D. The length of the CDR3 is 13 residues. The germline V and J ends were trimmed by 4 bases and 0 bases, with 7 bases remaining between them. Germline CDR1 reads SQVTM; CDR2 reads ANQGSEA. DNA for the CDR3: TGCAGCGTTGGGTCTAATAGCAATCAGCCCCAGCATTTT. Protein product: CSVGSNSNQPQHF.

With respect to this clone: Other DNA variants within this sample encode the same CDR3. The rearrangement links TRBV5-1 to TRBJ2-7; 8 bases line up with TRBD1. Germline trimming cut 2 bases from V and 6 bases from J; bases unmatched to any gene: 1. This CDR3 contains 12 residues. The V gene's germline CDR1 is SGHRS and CDR2 YFSETQ. The chain's CDR3 is CASSFDRGEQYF. CDR3 sequence (DNA): TGCGCCAGCAGCTTCGACAGGGGCGAGCAGTACTTC. The whole variable domain, remainder taken from reference TRBV5-1 and TRBJ2-7, is KAGVTQTPRYLIKTRGQQVTLSCSPISGHRSVSWYQQTPGQGLQFLFEYFSETQRNKGNFPGRFSGRQFSNSRSEMNVSTLELGDSALYLCASSFDRGEQYFGPGTRLTVT.

The rearrangement joins TRBV10-1 to TRBJ2-5; TRBD2 matches at 7 bases. Germline lookup yields CDR1 WNHNN and CDR2 SYGVQD (reference sequence). There are 14 residues in the CDR3. V lost 10 bases to trimming and J lost 1 base; unmatched junction nucleotides: 9. Here the CDR3 DNA reads TGCGCCACCAACCCCGGGGGGTCCCAAGAGACCCAGTACTTC. Its protein is CATNPGGSQETQYF.

The chain has TRBV28 and TRBJ1-2; 7 bases fit TRBD1. Germline CDR1 is MDHEN and CDR2 is SYDVKM. V was clipped by 5 bases and J by 4 bases; unmatched bases: 10. CDR3 length: 15 amino acids. CDR3 sequence reads: CASSLWTGKSYGYTF. DNA of the CDR3: TGTGCCAGCAGTCTCTGGACAGGAAAAAGCTATGGCTACACCTTC.